The 14 T cell receptor beta chains in this list originate from one sample, sequenced in a study of OX40 agonist ivuxolimab in advanced cancers. Sequenced by immunoSEQ multiplex PCR; TCRdb stores in-frame clones only, minus some. Here the sample spans some 49,000 clones, about three quarters being singletons. Sample: CD4+ or CD8+ T cells sorted from blood, taken in a trial of the OX40 agonist ivuxolimab. Receptors originate from an adult with an advanced solid tumor such as melanoma, head and neck, liver or kidney cancer.

The chain employs TRBV11-2 and TRBJ2-7; no definite D call. This CDR3 has 12 amino acids. Germline CDR1 reads SGHAT; CDR2 reads FQNNGV. Trimming left V 4 bases short and J 2 bases short, with 6 bases between. DNA for the CDR3: TGTGCCAGCAGCTCCCTCCCCTACGAGCAGTACTTC. As protein: CASSSLPYEQYF.

In regard to this clone: Other DNA sequences in this sample translate to the same CDR3. This chain connects TRBV4-3 to TRBJ2-1; D remains unclear. Trimming shortened V by 0 bases and J by 2 bases, and 14 bases separated the two germline ends. The germline gives CDR1 LGHNA, CDR2 YSLEER. The CDR3 contains 17 residues. CDR3 region: CASSQDRKVNTYNEQFF. In DNA form, the CDR3 reads TGCGCCAGCAGCCAAGATAGAAAGGTAAATACCTACAATGAGCAGTTCTTC.

The V call is TRBV7-9, the J call TRBJ2-1, with D perhaps given as TRBD1 or TRBD2 (5 bases each). The V gene's germline CDR1 is SEHNR and CDR2 FQNEAQ (reference sequence). CDR3 length: 15 amino acids. Trimming shortened V by 7 bases and J by 2 bases, and 15 bases separated the two germline ends. CDR3 sequence (DNA): TGTGCCAGCACCGCAGGGACGTCACCCTACAATGAGCAGTTCTTC. This translates into CASTAGTSPYNEQFF. Full variable domain (remainder filled in from reference TRBV7-9 and TRBJ2-1): DTGVSQNPRHKITKRGQNVTFRCDPISEHNRLYWYRQTLGQGPEFLTYFQNEAQLEKSRLLSDRFSAERPKGSFSTLEIQRTEQGDSAMYLCASTAGTSPYNEQFFGPGTRLTVL.

V is TRBV6-5 and J is TRBJ1-1; tentative D call: TRBD1 (5 bases). Germline assignment: CDR1 MNHEY and CDR2 SVGAGI. The V gene lost 2 bases and the J gene lost 4 bases, with 14 bases spanning the gap. The length of the CDR3 is 15 residues. For the CDR3, the DNA is TGTGCCAGCAGTTACCAGGGATTGGGGAGCACTGAAGCTTTCTTT. Amino acid sequence: CASSYQGLGSTEAFF.

J is TRBJ2-1 and V is TRBV5-1; TRBD2 matches at 9 bases. This CDR3 comprises 14 residues. Germline assignment: CDR1 SGHRS and CDR2 YFSETQ. V was clipped by 7 bases and J by 7 bases; unmatched bases: 9. The CDR3 sequence is CASHAGGRGNEQFF. The CDR3 nucleotides read TGCGCCAGCCACGCCGGCGGGAGGGGGAATGAGCAGTTCTTC.

The chain recombines TRBV6-5 with TRBJ2-7; TRBD1 matches at 8 bases. Germline lookup yields CDR1 MNHEY and CDR2 SVGAGI. With 1 base clipped from V and 5 bases from J, the junction kept 1 base outside the gene matches. This CDR3 is 13 amino acids long. The CDR3 DNA reads TGTGCCAGCAGTTACTACAGGGGGAACGAGCAGTACTTC. It translates to CASSYYRGNEQYF.

The rearrangement links TRBV6-1 to TRBJ1-6; 8 nucleotides line up with TRBD1. This CDR3 has 17 amino acids. The V gene end was trimmed by 1 base and the J gene end by 8 bases; junction bases not matched to a gene: 10. Germline V gene lookup returns CDR1 MNHNS and CDR2 SASEGT. The CDR3 is CASSEVFDRGLYSPLHF. The CDR3 DNA reads TGTGCCAGCAGTGAAGTTTTTGACAGGGGCCTTTATTCACCCCTCCACTTT.

For this clone: One junction end does not reproduce the germline sequence, and a read error may be involved. This sequence joins TRBV27 and TRBJ1-5; D unresolved. The CDR3 is made up of 14 amino acids. Germline CDR1 and CDR2: MNHEY and SMNVEV (reference sequence). The CDR3 here is CASSLKFSDQPQHF. The CDR3 DNA reads as TGTGCCAGCAGTTTAAAATTTAGCGATCAGCCCCAGCATTTT.

The chain couples TRBV27 to TRBJ2-1; D is uncertain. Germline V gene data show CDR1 as MNHEY and CDR2 as SMNVEV (reference sequence). The CDR3 extends over 15 amino acids. V was clipped by 8 bases and J by 3 bases, with 17 bases between them. In DNA form, the CDR3 reads TGTGCCAGCTCCGGTTCCGAGAGAAACTACAATGAGCAGTTCTTC. It specifies CASSGSERNYNEQFF.

V is TRBV7-9 and J is TRBJ1-5; weak D call: TRBD1 (6 bases). Germline assignment: CDR1 SEHNR and CDR2 FQNEAQ (reference sequence). Trimming removed 3 bases from V and 5 bases from J, with 17 bases in between. CDR3 size: 16 residues. The CDR3 reads CASSFIPGEGYQPQHF. CDR3 bases: TGTGCCAGCAGCTTCATCCCAGGGGAGGGGTATCAGCCCCAGCATTTT.

The rearrangement uses TRBV5-6 and TRBJ2-3, with D perhaps matching TRBD1 (5 bases). Trimming cost V 1 base and J 4 bases, with 13 bases left between them. The CDR3 is 15 amino acids. Germline CDR1 and CDR2: SGHDT and YYEEEE. CDR3 in amino acids: CASSLSLDSSDTQYF. The CDR3 DNA follows: TGTGCCAGCAGCTTGAGTTTAGACAGCTCAGATACGCAGTATTTT.

The chain recombines TRBV15 with TRBJ1-5, with a weak D call TRBD1 (5 bases). Germline loops: CDR1 LNHNV, CDR2 YYDKDF (reference sequence). V was shortened by 8 bases and J by 6 bases, with 11 bases between the two germline ends. The CDR3 sequence is 12 residues long. CDR3 bases: TGTGCCACCGAAGGGGAGGGTCAGCCCCAGCATTTT. As protein: CATEGEGQPQHF.

About this clone: The junction departs from the called germline gene at one end, perhaps through a read error. This chain uses TRBV19 with TRBJ1-6; D is ambiguous. Germline CDR1 and CDR2: LNHDA and SQIVND (reference sequence). The CDR3 extends over 16 amino acids. CDR3 sequence (DNA): TGTGCCAGTAGCCGCACCAGATCCTCCAATAATTCACCCCTCCACTTT. Protein product: CASSRTRSSNNSPLHF.

The chain is built from TRBV6-5 and TRBJ2-5, with D possibly called TRBD1 or TRBD2 (5 bases each). CDR1 MNHEY and CDR2 SVGAGI come from the germline V gene. CDR3 length equals 14 residues. Trimming removed 6 bases at V and 4 bases at J, with 15 bases between. CDR3 in DNA: TGTGCCAGCAGGGGGGACCGCCTAAGAGAGACCCAGTACTTC. This codes for CASRGDRLRETQYF.